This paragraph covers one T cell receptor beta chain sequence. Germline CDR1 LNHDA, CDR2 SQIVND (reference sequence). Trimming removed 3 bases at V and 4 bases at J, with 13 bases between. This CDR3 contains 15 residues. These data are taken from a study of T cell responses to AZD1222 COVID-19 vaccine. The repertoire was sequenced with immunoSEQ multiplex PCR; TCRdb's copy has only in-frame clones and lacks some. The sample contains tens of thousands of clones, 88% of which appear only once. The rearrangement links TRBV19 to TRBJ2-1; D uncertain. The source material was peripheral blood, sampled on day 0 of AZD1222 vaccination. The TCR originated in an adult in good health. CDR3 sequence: CASSIFRAQYNEQFF. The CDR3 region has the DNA TGTGCCAGTAGTATCTTCCGGGCCCAGTACAATGAGCAGTTCTTC.